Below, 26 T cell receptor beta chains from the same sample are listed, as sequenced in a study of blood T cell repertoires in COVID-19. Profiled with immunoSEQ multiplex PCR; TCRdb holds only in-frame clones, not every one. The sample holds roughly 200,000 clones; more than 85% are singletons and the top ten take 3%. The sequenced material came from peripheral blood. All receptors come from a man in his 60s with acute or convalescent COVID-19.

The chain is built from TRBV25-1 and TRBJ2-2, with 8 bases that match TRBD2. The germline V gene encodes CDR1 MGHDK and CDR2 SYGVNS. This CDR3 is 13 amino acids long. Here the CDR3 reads CATGGLYTGELFF. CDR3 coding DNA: TGTGCGACGGGGGGGCTCTACACCGGGGAGCTGTTTTTT.

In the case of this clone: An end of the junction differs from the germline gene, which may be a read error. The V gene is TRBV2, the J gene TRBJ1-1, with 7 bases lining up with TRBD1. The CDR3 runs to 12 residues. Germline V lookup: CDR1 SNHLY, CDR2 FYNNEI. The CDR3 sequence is CASSEDKMTGNF. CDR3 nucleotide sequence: TGTGCCAGCAGTGAAGACAAGATGACAGGGAACTTT.

The CDR3 loop reads CASQTGRGHQETQYF. The CDR3 coding sequence is TGTGCCAGCCAAACGGGGCGGGGACACCAAGAGACCCAGTACTTC. The genes are TRBV6-4 and TRBJ2-5; D is perhaps TRBD2 (6 bases). Germline CDR1 reads MRHNA; CDR2 reads SNTAGT. Trimming pared 8 bases from V and 0 bases from J, leaving 16 bases between. CDR3 length equals 15 residues.

The CDR3 loop is CASSRRGGTDTQYF. The DNA for the CDR3 is TGCGCCAGCAGCCGGAGGGGGGGTACAGATACGCAGTATTTT. The chain recombines TRBV5-1 with TRBJ2-3, with D tentatively TRBD2 (7 bases). The length of the CDR3 is 14 residues. The germline V gene encodes CDR1 SGHRS and CDR2 YFSETQ. V lost 4 bases and J 3 bases, leaving 12 bases between the germline ends.

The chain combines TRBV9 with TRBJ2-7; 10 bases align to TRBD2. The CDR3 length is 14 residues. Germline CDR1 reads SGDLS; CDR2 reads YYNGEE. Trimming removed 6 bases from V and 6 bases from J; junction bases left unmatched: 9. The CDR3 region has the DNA TGTGCCAGCAACGCCGTAGCGGGGGGAGGCGAGCAGTACTTC. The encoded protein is CASNAVAGGGEQYF.

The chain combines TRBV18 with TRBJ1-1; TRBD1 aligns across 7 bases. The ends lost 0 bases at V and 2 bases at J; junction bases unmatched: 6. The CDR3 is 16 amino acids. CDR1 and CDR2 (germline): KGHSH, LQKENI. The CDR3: CASSPPGTVVNTEAFF. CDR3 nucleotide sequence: TGTGCCAGCTCACCACCGGGGACAGTAGTAAACACTGAAGCTTTCTTT.

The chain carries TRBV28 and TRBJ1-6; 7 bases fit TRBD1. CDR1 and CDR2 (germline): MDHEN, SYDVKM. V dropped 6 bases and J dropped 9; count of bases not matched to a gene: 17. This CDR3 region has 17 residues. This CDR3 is CASSAWGHRGMGSPLHF. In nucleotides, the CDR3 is TGTGCCAGCAGCGCTTGGGGGCACAGGGGTATGGGTTCACCCCTCCACTTT.

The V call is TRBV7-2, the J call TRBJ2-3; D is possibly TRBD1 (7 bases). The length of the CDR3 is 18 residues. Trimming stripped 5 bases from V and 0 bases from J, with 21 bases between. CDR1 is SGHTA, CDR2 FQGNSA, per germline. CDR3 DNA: TGTGCCAGCAGCAGAATACCCGGGGGACAGTCTAGCACAGATACGCAGTATTTT. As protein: CASSRIPGGQSSTDTQYF. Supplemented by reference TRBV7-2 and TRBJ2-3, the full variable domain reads GAGVSQSPSNKVTEKGKDVELRCDPISGHTALYWYRQSLGQGLEFLIYFQGNSAPDKSGLPSDRFSAERTGGSVSTLTIQRTQQEDSAVYLCASSRIPGGQSSTDTQYFGPGTRLTVL.

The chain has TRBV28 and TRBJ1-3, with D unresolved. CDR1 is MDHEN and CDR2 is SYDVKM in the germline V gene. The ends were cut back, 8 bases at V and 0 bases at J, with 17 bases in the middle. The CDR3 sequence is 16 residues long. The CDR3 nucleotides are TGTGCCAGCCGGGAGGTAGGATCTAGCTCTGGAAACACCATATATTTT. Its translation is CASREVGSSSGNTIYF.

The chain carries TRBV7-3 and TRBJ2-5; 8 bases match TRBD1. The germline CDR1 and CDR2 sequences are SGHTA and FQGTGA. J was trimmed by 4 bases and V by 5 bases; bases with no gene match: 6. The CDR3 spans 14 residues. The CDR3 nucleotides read TGTGCCAGCAGCCCCACAGGGGGGAGAGAGACCCAGTACTTC. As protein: CASSPTGGRETQYF.

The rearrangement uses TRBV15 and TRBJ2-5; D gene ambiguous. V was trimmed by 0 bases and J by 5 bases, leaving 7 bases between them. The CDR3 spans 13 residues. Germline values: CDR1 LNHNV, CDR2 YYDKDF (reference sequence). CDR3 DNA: TGTGCCACCAGCAGAGATTTCGGTGAGACCCAGTACTTC. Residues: CATSRDFGETQYF.

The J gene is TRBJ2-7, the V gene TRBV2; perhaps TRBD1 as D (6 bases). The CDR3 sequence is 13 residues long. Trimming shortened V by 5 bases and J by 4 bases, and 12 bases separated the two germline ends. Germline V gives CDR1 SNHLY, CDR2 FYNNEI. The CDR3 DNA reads TGTGCCAGCAGTCGTGAACAGGGATACGAGCAGTACTTC. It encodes CASSREQGYEQYF.

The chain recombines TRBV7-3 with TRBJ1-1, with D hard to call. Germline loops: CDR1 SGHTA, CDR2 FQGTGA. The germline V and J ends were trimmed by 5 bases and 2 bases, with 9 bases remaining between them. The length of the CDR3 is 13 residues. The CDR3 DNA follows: TGTGCCAGCAGCCAATGGGCTAACACTGAAGCTTTCTTT. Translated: CASSQWANTEAFF.

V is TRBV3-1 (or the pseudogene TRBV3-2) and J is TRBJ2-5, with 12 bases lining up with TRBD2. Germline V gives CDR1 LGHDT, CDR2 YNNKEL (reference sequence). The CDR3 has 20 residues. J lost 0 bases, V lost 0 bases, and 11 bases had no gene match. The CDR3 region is CASSQEYWGTSGGHQETQYF. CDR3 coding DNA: TGTGCCAGCAGCCAAGAATATTGGGGCACTAGCGGGGGGCACCAAGAGACCCAGTACTTC.

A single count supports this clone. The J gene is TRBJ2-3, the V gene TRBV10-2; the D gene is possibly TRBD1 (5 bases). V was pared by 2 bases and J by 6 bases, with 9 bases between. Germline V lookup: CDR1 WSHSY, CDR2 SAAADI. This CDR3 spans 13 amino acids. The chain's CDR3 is CASSEQGSDTQYF. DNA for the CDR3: TGCGCCAGCAGTGAGCAGGGATCGGATACGCAGTATTTT.

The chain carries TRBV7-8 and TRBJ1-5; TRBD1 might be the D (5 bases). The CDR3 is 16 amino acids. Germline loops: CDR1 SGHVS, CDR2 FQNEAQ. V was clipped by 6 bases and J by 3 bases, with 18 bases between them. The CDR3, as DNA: TGTGCCAGCAGTCCGCCTGGGGGGACTAACAATCAGCCCCAGCATTTT. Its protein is CASSPPGGTNNQPQHF.

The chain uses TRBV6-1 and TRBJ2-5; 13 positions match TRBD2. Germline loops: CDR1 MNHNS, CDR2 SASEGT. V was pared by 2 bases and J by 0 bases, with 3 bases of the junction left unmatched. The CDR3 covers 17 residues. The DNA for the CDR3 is TGTGCCAGCAGTGAACGACTAGCGGGGGGAAACCAAGAGACCCAGTACTTC. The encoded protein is CASSERLAGGNQETQYF.

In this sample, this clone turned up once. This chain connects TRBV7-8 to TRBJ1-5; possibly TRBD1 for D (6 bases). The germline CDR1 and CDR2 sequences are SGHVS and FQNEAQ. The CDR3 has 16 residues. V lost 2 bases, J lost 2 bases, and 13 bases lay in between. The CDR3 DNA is TGTGCCAGCAGCTTATCCAGGGGAATGGGCAATCAGCCCCAGCATTTT. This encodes CASSLSRGMGNQPQHF.

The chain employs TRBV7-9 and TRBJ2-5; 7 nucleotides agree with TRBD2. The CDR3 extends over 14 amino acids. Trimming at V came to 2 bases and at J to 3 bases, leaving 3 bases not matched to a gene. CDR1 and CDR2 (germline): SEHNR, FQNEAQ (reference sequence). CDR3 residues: CASSLLLAKETQYF. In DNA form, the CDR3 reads TGTGCCAGCAGCTTACTACTAGCGAAAGAGACCCAGTACTTC.

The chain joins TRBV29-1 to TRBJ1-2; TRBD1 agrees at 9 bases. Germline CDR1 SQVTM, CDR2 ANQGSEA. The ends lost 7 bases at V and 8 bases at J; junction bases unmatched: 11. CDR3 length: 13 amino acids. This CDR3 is CSAGQGYAVGYTF. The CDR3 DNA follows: TGCAGCGCCGGACAGGGGTATGCTGTGGGCTACACCTTC.

The CDR3 loop reads CASSQQAPDSLKGGELFF. CDR3 DNA: TGCGCCAGCAGCCAACAGGCGCCGGACAGTCTTAAGGGCGGGGAGCTGTTTTTT. The chain recombines TRBV4-1 with TRBJ2-2; D perhaps matches TRBD1 (6 bases). From germline, CDR1 is MGHRA and CDR2 YSYEKL. Trimming stripped 2 bases from V and 7 bases from J, with 23 bases between. This CDR3 region has 18 residues.

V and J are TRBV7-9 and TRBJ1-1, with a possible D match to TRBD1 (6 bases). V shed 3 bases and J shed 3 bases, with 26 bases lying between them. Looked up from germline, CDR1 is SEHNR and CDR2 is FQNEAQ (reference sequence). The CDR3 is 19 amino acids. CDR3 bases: TGTGCCAGCAGCTTTCCACCTTCGTCCAGGGGCGGTGAAGACACTGAAGCTTTCTTT. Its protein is CASSFPPSSRGGEDTEAFF.

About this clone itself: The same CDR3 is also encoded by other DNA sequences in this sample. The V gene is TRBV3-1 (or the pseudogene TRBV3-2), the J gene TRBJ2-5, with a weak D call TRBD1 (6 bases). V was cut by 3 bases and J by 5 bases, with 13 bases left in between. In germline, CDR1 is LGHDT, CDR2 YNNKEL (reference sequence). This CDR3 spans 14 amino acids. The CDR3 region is CASSQAVGGETQYF. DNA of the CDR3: TGTGCCAGCAGCCAGGCCGTTGGGGGCGAGACCCAGTACTTC.

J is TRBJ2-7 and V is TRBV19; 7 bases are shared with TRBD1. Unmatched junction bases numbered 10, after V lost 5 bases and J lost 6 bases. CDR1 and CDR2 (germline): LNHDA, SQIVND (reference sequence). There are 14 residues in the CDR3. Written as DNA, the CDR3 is TGTGCCAGTAGTCCCAAAGGGACAGCAGCCGAGCAGTACTTC. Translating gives CASSPKGTAAEQYF.

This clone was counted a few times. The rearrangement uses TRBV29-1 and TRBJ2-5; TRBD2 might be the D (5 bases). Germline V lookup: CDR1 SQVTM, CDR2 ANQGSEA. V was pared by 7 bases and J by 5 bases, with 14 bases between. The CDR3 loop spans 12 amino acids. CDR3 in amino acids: CSARPGGETQYF. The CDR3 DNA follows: TGCAGCGCCCGGCCGGGCGGGGAGACCCAGTACTTC.

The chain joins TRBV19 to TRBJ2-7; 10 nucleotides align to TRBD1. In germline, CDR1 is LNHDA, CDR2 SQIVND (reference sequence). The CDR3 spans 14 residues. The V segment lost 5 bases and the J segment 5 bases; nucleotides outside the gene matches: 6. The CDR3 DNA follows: TGTGCCAGTAGTCTTGGGACAGGGGTGGACGAGCAGTACTTC. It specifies CASSLGTGVDEQYF.